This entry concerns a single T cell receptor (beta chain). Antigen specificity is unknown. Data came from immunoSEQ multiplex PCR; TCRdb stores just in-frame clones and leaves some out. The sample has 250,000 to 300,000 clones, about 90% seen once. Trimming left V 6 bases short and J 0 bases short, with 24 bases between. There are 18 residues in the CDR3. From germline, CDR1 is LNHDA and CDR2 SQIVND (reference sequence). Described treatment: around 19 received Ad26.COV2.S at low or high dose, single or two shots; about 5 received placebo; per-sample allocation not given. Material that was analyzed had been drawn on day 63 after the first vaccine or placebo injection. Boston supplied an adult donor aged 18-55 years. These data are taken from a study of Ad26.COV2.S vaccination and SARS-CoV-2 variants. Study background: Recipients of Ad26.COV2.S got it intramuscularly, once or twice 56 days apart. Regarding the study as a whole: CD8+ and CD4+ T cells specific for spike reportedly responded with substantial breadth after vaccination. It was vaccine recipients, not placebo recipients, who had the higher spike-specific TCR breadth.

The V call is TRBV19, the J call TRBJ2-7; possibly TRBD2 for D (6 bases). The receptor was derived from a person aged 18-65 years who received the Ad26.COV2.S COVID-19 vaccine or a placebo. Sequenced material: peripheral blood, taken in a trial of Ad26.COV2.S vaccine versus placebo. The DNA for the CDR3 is TGTGCCAGTAGAGAAGGGACTGCCCTTTACCTGAGCTCCTACGAGCAGTACTTC. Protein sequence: CASREGTALYLSSYEQYF.